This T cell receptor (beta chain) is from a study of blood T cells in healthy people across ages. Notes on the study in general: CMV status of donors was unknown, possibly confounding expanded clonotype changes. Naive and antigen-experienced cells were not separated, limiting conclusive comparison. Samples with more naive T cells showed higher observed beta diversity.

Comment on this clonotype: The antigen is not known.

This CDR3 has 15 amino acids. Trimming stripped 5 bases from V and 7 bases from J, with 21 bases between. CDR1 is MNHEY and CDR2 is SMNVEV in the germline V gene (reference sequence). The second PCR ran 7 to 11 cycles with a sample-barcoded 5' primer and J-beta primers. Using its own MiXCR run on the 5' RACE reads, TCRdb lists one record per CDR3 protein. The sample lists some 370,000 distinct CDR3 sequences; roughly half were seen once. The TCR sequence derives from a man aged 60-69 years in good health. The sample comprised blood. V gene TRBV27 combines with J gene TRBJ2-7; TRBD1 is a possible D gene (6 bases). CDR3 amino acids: CASSPYRSGGNEQYF. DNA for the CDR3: TGTGCCAGCAGTCCCTACAGGTCTGGGGGCAATGAGCAGTACTTC.